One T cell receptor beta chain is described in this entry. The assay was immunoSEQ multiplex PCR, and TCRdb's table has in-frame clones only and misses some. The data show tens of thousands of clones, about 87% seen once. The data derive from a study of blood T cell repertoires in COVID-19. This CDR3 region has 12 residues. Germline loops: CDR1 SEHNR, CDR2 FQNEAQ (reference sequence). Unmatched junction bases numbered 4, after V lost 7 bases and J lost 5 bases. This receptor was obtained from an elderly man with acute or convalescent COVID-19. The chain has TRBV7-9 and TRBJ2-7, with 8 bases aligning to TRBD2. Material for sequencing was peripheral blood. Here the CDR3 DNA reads TGTGCCAGCACCGGACTAGCAGACGAGCAGTACTTC. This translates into CASTGLADEQYF.